This T cell receptor beta chain was documented in a study of control samples from healthy donors and cancer patients. This clone was observed a single time. Profiling relied on immunoSEQ multiplex PCR, and the TCRdb table lists in-frame clones only, not all of them. The sample yields about 28,000 clones, 79% seen once. The sequenced material came from PBMCs. The TCR comes from a man aged 60 to 69 with head and neck cancer.

CDR3 sequence reads: CASNQDRGAYEQYF. CDR3 sequence (DNA): TGTGCCAGCAACCAAGACAGGGGGGCCTACGAGCAGTACTTC. The chain employs TRBV6-5 and TRBJ2-7, with 9 bases that match TRBD1. The germline CDR1 and CDR2 sequences are MNHEY and SVGAGI. Trimming removed 7 bases from V and 2 bases from J; junction bases left unmatched: 6. CDR3 length: 14 residues.